This T cell receptor (beta chain) was recovered during a study of cytomegalovirus exposure and HLA in healthy donors (dated by TCRdb to 2017 to 2019). About the study as a whole: In an earlier analysis of roughly 500 of the donors, less than 350 Gb of sequence data and approximately 120 million unique TCR beta sequences from about 180 million T cells were reported. An earlier analysis of 587 of the donors used high-throughput TCR beta sequencing to judge whether each TCR beta V gene segment behaved as functional or pseudogenic. Besides the first cohort of 500 to 700 subjects, a separate validation cohort made up of roughly 120 different subjects was used. Among some 410 genotyped donors of the cohort, an average of approximately 240,000 unique TCR beta nucleotide sequences were sequenced per donor, around a sixth of them non-productive. The number of donors typed differed by locus, with roughly 620-630 for A, B, C, DRB1 and DQB1, over 500 for DQA1, over 600 for DPA1, and about 450 for DPB1. Donor age, sex, ethnicity and CMV serostatus were compiled alongside the repertoire data. A few DR-DQ haplotypes were handled as single units for association and clustering because linkage in the cohort was strong. A later genetic analysis took genome-wide SNP genotypes for 398 of the 666 donors and used that subset as a discovery cohort. To predict cytomegalovirus infection status, the study brought together high-throughput TCR immunosequencing, statistical association of individual TCRs with disease status, and machine learning. The study was designed to test whether signatures of past pathogen exposure could be identified by cataloging public T cell receptors. HLA typing covered class I and class II loci at four-digit resolution. A later analysis re-analyzed previously published TCR beta repertoires from 550 to 700 donors and added high-resolution HLA genotyping to study TCR occurrence patterns. Roughly 300 gigabases of sequencing data and approximately 80 million unique TCR sequences were included in an early release covering 550 to 800 HLA-typed donors. Rather than using new phenotypic data, the later analysis identified candidate immune exposures from TCR beta sequences and from how often those sequences occurred across donors. All discovery cohort repertoires had been generated using a single sequencing platform. The study profiled the T cell repertoires of 550 to 700 subjects by immunosequencing and related them to cytomegalovirus serostatus. Among the roughly 430 genotyped donors, around 81% belonged to the genetic ancestry cluster associated with self-reported Caucasian donors. Overall study results and their limits: Across donors, most TCR sequences were observed very rarely, whereas some public TCRs were present in many individuals. Compared with equally common non-associated chains, HLA-associated TCR beta chains in a later analysis were more clonally expanded and had lower generation probabilities. In vitro tests confirmed that a few of the cytomegalovirus-associated TCR beta chains recognize cytomegalovirus antigens. In an earlier analysis of about 550 of the donors, most TCR beta V segments were observed in productive rearrangements about 87% or about 30% of the time, broadly matching IMGT annotations. In a later analysis, the rate of TCR association differed among HLA loci, with DRB1 alleles having the most associated TCRs and HLA-C alleles having the fewest. A later analysis reported that several top co-occurrence clusters appeared linked to parvovirus B19, influenza, CMV and Epstein-Barr virus. Because some donors lacked HLA typing at each locus, the association tests relied only on the typed subset. In both the original and validation cohorts, the classifier was reported to diagnose cytomegalovirus status with high specificity and sensitivity. Fewer than 20 rarely observed V segments, including chromosome 9 orphons, were excluded from the earlier analysis of some 590 of the donors because counts were too low. In this cohort, only TCR beta chains were sequenced, and detectable features were limited by the absence of alpha or paired-chain data. The authors suggested that the approach could potentially be extended to other disease states and immunological phenotypes. Sequencing depth was assumed to be roughly uniform across donors in the presence/absence analyses, though that assumption may not hold. The sequencing pipeline was judged likely to have produced a cluster of highly shared sequence variants as a technical artifact. When HLA alleles, especially DR and DQ, strongly co-occurred, attributing TCR associations to individual alleles was difficult. Linkage disequilibrium might explain the correlated functional status among segregating V segments, but an unknown experimental factor could not be excluded. Because the 87-base-pair reads could not distinguish some IMGT-functional V segments, including TRBV6-2 and TRBV6-3, those segments were excluded. The study gave a list of some 150 TCR beta chains associated with cytomegalovirus. In a later genetic analysis, fewer N-insertions in productive TCRs were reported among donors in an Asian-associated ancestry cluster than the 666-donor mean. A later genetic analysis associated a missense DCLRE1C variant with V-gene and J-gene trimming of TCR beta chains, and an independent cohort replicated the association. CMV serostatus was the only immune exposure information available for the cohort. A further reported finding was that TCR beta sequences accurately predicted the HLA-A and HLA-B alleles for most subjects in the first cohort. In a later analysis, most CMV-associated TCR beta chains were found to appear HLA-restricted, with HLA associations seemingly driven largely by CMV exposure. At a false discovery rate of 0.05, a later analysis linked fewer than 20,000 TCR beta sequences to specific HLA alleles.

Remarks on this clone: The clone's antigen remains unknown.

Library preparation was by the immunoSEQ multiplex PCR assay. The multiplex PCR relied on a mix of 60 forward primers for TCR Vbeta segments and 13 reverse primers for TCR Jbeta segments. Amplification of the CDR3 region of rearranged TCR beta genes was performed with a multiplex PCR assay on genomic DNA. Amplified TCR beta libraries were sequenced as 87-base-pair reads on the Illumina HiSeq System. In the original analysis: In a later analysis, roughly 80 million unique TCR beta chains were counted across the approximately 670 repertoires, and roughly 11 million of these chains were shared by at least two donors. A nearest-neighbor algorithm error-corrected the raw reads and collapsed the reads into unique sequences, merging closely related sequences to remove PCR and sequencing errors. To assign V, D and J gene segments, CDR3 sequences were aligned to IMGT reference sequences. For a sequence to be retained, at least a six-nucleotide match to both a V gene segment and a J gene segment was required. Rearrangements were classified as productive when the CDR3 lacked stop codons and remained in frame with V and J, and all other rearrangements were classified as non-productive. CDR3 was defined by IMGT convention, running from the second conserved V-encoded cysteine to the conserved J-encoded phenylalanine. The earlier analysis of roughly 590 of the donors excluded any sequence lacking an unambiguous match to a single V gene segment. In an earlier analysis of approximately 560 of the donors, a V segment was called functional when productive rearrangements were above 56.7%, and segregating when the standard deviation between donors exceeded 5%. To diagnose cytomegalovirus status from the catalog of TCR beta chain sequences, a statistical classification framework was built. In a later analysis, TCR nucleotide sequences were compared against IMGT/GENE-DB human TR gene sequences so that V and J genes could be assigned. In a later analysis, CDR3 sequences and most-parsimonious VDJ recombination scenarios were assigned using the TCRdist pipeline. A later analysis defined each TCR beta chain by its CDR3 amino acid sequence plus V-gene family, and excluded reads lacking a unique V-gene family. To address suspected cross-contamination and a sequencing artifact, a later analysis removed 592 highly shared, low-generation-probability nucleotide sequences. In a later analysis, a clonal expansion index was calculated for each public chain from normalized within-repertoire ranks of inferred template counts. In a later analysis, generation probabilities were computed with a VDJ recombination model fitted to out-of-frame rearrangements, and the resulting probabilities were checked against IGoR. Hypergeometric tests were used in a later analysis to score TCR-TCR, TCR-HLA and TCR-CMV co-occurrence, with a repertoire-size bias correction applied to the TCR pairs. To estimate false discovery rates, a later analysis permuted the HLA or CMV assignments 20 times. In a later analysis, co-occurring TCRs were grouped using DBSCAN, with TCRdist sequence similarity added in when clustering inside HLA-allele-positive subsets. Repertoires with fewer than 30,000 or more than 120,000 public chains were left out of co-occurrence clustering, as were four to six repertoires with anomalous nucleotide sharing. Sourced from immuneACCESS, this table was stored by TCRdb with only in-frame sequences that have V and J called. A share of the clones is absent; for the studies checked, an unresolved V gene accounts for under half, and the remainder has no known explanation. The V and J calls and clone size are taken from that table; D and trimming were inferred from the DNA. The table for this sample records about 67,000 clones. About 4.5% of the sample is taken by the ten largest.

Inclusive of the bounding cysteine and phenylalanine, the CDR3 is 14 residues long. Of the read, only the CDR3 DNA is kept; its 42 bases are in frame from base 1. CDR1 is given as SGDLS and CDR2 as YYNGEE, both from the germline V gene. Trimming removed 0 bases from V and 7 bases from J; the gene matches leave 5 bases unexplained. In total, roughly 670 healthy bone marrow donors made up the cohort. All cohort members were sampled while nominally healthy, although unrecorded immune exposures were likely present. The donor was CMV seropositive and was included in the group of 289 seropositive cohort members. A peripheral blood sample was collected from each donor, and TCR beta sequencing was performed on peripheral blood mononuclear cells. The Qiagen DNeasy Blood Extraction Kit was used to extract genomic DNA from the blood cell samples.

The chain is made from TRBV9 and TRBJ1-1, with 8 bases matching TRBD1. The sample taken for sequencing was PBMCs. The TCR sequence derives from a woman aged 35 to 49 in good health and CMV-seropositive. The sequenced DNA is TGTGCCAGCAGCGTAGCTACAGGGGGGGATGAAGCTTTCTTT. Its product reads: CASSVATGGDEAFF. This CDR3, with the reference TRBV9 and TRBJ1-1 proteins standing in past its ends, gives the full variable domain DSGVTQTPKHLITATGQRVTLRCSPRSGDLSVYWYQQSLDQGLQFLIQYYNGEERAKGNILERFSAQQFPDLHSELNLSSLELGDSALYFCASSVATGGDEAFFGQGTRLTVV.